This is a list of T cell receptor beta chains from one sample in a study of blood T cells in healthy people across ages. TCRdb reprocessed the 5' RACE reads with MiXCR, giving one entry per CDR3 protein. The table has 700,000 to 1,000,000 distinct CDR3 sequences, more than 40% seen once. The sequenced sample consisted of blood. These receptors originate from a man between 60 and 75 years old in good health. The CDR3 runs from the conserved cysteine through the conserved F or W. A D gene is named only where the DNA matches it firmly. The listing skips clone size in some rows; elsewhere it reads once, few, many or a size class.

d_gene: .
v_gene: TRBV5-4
abundance: .
j_gene: TRBJ2-5
CDR3aa: CASSVYGTSLGETQYF
CDR3nt: TGTGCCAGCAGCGTATACGGGACTTCCCTGGGGGAGACCCAGTACTTC

d_gene: .
v_gene: TRBV7-6
abundance: few
j_gene: TRBJ2-4
CDR3aa: CASSSGTPKNIQYF
CDR3nt: TGTGCCAGCAGCTCCGGGACACCTAAAAACATTCAGTACTTC

d_gene: TRBD1
v_gene: TRBV12-3/TRBV12-4
abundance: .
j_gene: TRBJ1-4
CDR3aa: CASSFDRGGEKLFF
CDR3nt: TGTGCCAGCAGTTTCGACAGGGGAGGAGAAAAACTGTTTTTT

d_gene: .
v_gene: TRBV12-3/TRBV12-4
abundance: .
j_gene: TRBJ1-2
CDR3aa: CASTWDPGLNYGYTF
CDR3nt: TGTGCCAGCACCTGGGACCCCGGGCTGAACTATGGCTACACCTTC

d_gene: TRBD1
v_gene: TRBV7-2
abundance: .
j_gene: TRBJ2-5
CDR3aa: CVSSTQGWGTQYF
CDR3nt: TGTGTCAGCAGCACACAGGGGTGGGGGACCCAGTACTTC

d_gene: .
v_gene: TRBV20-1
abundance: few
j_gene: TRBJ2-7
CDR3aa: CSANIWGARDEQYF
CDR3nt: TGCAGTGCTAATATATGGGGGGCGAGGGACGAGCAGTACTTC

d_gene: .
v_gene: TRBV18
abundance: many
j_gene: TRBJ2-5
CDR3aa: CASSQISQETQYF
CDR3nt: TGTGCCAGCTCACAAATCTCTCAAGAGACCCAGTACTTC

d_gene: TRBD2
v_gene: TRBV15
abundance: .
j_gene: TRBJ2-5
CDR3aa: CATNPSSGGGETQYF
CDR3nt: TGTGCCACCAATCCGAGTAGCGGGGGGGGAGAGACCCAGTACTTC

d_gene: TRBD1
v_gene: TRBV11-2
abundance: .
j_gene: TRBJ2-3
CDR3aa: CASSTGQAVIADTQYF
CDR3nt: TGTGCCAGCAGCACGGGACAGGCAGTGATAGCAGATACGCAGTATTTT

d_gene: .
v_gene: TRBV24-1
abundance: few
j_gene: TRBJ1-4
CDR3aa: CATSDPGINEKLFF
CDR3nt: TGTGCCACCAGTGACCCGGGAATTAATGAAAAACTGTTTTTT

d_gene: TRBD2
v_gene: TRBV2
abundance: many
j_gene: TRBJ2-7
CDR3aa: CASERGNYEQYF
CDR3nt: TGTGCCAGCGAGCGGGGGAACTACGAGCAGTACTTC

d_gene: TRBD1
v_gene: TRBV10-3
abundance: .
j_gene: TRBJ1-1
CDR3aa: CAISVRGQGYTEAFF
CDR3nt: TGTGCCATCAGTGTAAGGGGACAGGGGTACACTGAAGCTTTCTTT

d_gene: .
v_gene: TRBV6-2/TRBV6-3
abundance: .
j_gene: TRBJ1-1
CDR3aa: CASSYGGRGTEAFF
CDR3nt: TGTGCCAGCAGTTACGGTGGCAGGGGAACTGAAGCTTTCTTT

d_gene: .
v_gene: TRBV6-6
abundance: .
j_gene: TRBJ1-1
CDR3aa: CASSYGQSGTEAFF
CDR3nt: TGTGCCAGCAGTTACGGACAGTCGGGCACTGAAGCTTTCTTT

d_gene: .
v_gene: TRBV12-5
abundance: once
j_gene: TRBJ2-1
CDR3aa: CASGLVPGRNNEQFF
CDR3nt: TGTGCTAGTGGTTTGGTACCCGGCCGAAACAATGAGCAGTTCTTC

d_gene: .
v_gene: TRBV15
abundance: few
j_gene: TRBJ2-7
CDR3aa: CATRRPPETYEQYF
CDR3nt: TGTGCCACCAGGCGTCCACCAGAGACCTACGAGCAGTACTTC

d_gene: .
v_gene: TRBV14
abundance: .
j_gene: TRBJ1-1
CDR3aa: CASSSGRNTEAFF
CDR3nt: TGTGCCAGCAGCTCGGGGCGCAACACTGAAGCTTTCTTT

d_gene: .
v_gene: TRBV5-1
abundance: few
j_gene: TRBJ2-3
CDR3aa: CASRNTGSDTQYF
CDR3nt: TGCGCCAGCAGAAATACAGGGTCGGATACGCAGTATTTT

d_gene: TRBD1
v_gene: TRBV13
abundance: few
j_gene: TRBJ1-4
CDR3aa: CASGDRVGEKLFF
CDR3nt: TGTGCCAGCGGTGACAGGGTTGGTGAAAAACTGTTTTTT

d_gene: TRBD2
v_gene: TRBV4-1
abundance: few
j_gene: TRBJ2-5
CDR3aa: CASSQESGGGGETQYF
CDR3nt: TGCGCCAGCAGCCAAGAGTCAGGCGGCGGGGGAGAGACCCAGTACTTC

d_gene: .
v_gene: TRBV20-1
abundance: once
j_gene: TRBJ2-5
CDR3aa: CSAPDYKTRETQYF
CDR3nt: TGCAGTGCTCCCGATTATAAGACAAGAGAGACCCAGTACTTC

d_gene: .
v_gene: TRBV2
abundance: .
j_gene: TRBJ2-3
CDR3aa: CASSGGAITDTQYF
CDR3nt: TGTGCCAGCAGCGGCGGGGCGATCACAGATACGCAGTATTTT

d_gene: TRBD2
v_gene: TRBV6-2/TRBV6-3
abundance: .
j_gene: TRBJ2-1
CDR3aa: CASSPSGGFHNEQFF
CDR3nt: TGTGCCAGCAGCCCCAGCGGGGGCTTTCACAATGAGCAGTTCTTC

d_gene: TRBD1
v_gene: TRBV2
abundance: .
j_gene: TRBJ1-6
CDR3aa: CASNHLTGSASVLHF
CDR3nt: TGTGCCAGCAACCATCTGACAGGGAGTGCTTCAGTCCTCCACTTT

d_gene: .
v_gene: TRBV5-1
abundance: .
j_gene: TRBJ1-2
CDR3aa: CASSSYSPGEGYTF
CDR3nt: TGCGCCAGCAGCTCCTATTCCCCAGGGGAAGGCTACACCTTC

d_gene: .
v_gene: TRBV10-3
abundance: .
j_gene: TRBJ1-1
CDR3aa: CAIKPGQNTEAFF
CDR3nt: TGTGCCATCAAGCCGGGACAGAACACTGAAGCTTTCTTT

d_gene: TRBD2
v_gene: TRBV2
abundance: .
j_gene: TRBJ2-3
CDR3aa: CASSSPAGRGGTDTQYF
CDR3nt: TGTGCCAGCAGTTCCCCGGCGGGGCGGGGGGGAACAGATACGCAGTATTTT

d_gene: TRBD2
v_gene: TRBV6-1
abundance: .
j_gene: TRBJ2-3
CDR3aa: CASSEGSGGQETQYF
CDR3nt: TGTGCCAGCAGCGAGGGAAGCGGGGGGCAAGAGACGCAGTATTTT

d_gene: TRBD1
v_gene: TRBV4-1
abundance: .
j_gene: TRBJ1-2
CDR3aa: CASSPGTGVASGYTF
CDR3nt: TGCGCCAGCAGCCCCGGGACAGGGGTTGCCTCTGGCTACACCTTC

d_gene: .
v_gene: TRBV20-1
abundance: .
j_gene: TRBJ1-2
CDR3aa: CSAPTRGGYTF
CDR3nt: TGCAGTGCTCCCACCAGGGGTGGCTACACCTTC

d_gene: TRBD1
v_gene: TRBV18
abundance: many
j_gene: TRBJ2-7
CDR3aa: CASSRSTGEVYEQYF
CDR3nt: TGTGCCAGCTCAAGATCGACAGGGGAGGTTTACGAGCAGTACTTC

d_gene: .
v_gene: TRBV5-6
abundance: few
j_gene: TRBJ2-7
CDR3aa: CASSLVDLKLDEQYF
CDR3nt: TGTGCCAGCAGCTTGGTGGACCTCAAGTTGGACGAGCAGTACTTC

d_gene: .
v_gene: TRBV12-3/TRBV12-4
abundance: few
j_gene: TRBJ1-4
CDR3aa: CASSRTEKLFF
CDR3nt: TGTGCCAGCAGTAGGACCGAAAAACTGTTTTTT

d_gene: TRBD2
v_gene: TRBV28
abundance: .
j_gene: TRBJ2-1
CDR3aa: CASSLGLAGGTSYNEQFF
CDR3nt: TGTGCCAGCAGTTTAGGGCTAGCGGGGGGCACCTCCTACAATGAGCAGTTCTTC

d_gene: .
v_gene: TRBV18
abundance: .
j_gene: TRBJ2-7
CDR3aa: CASSPRMSSYEQYF
CDR3nt: TGTGCCAGCTCACCTCGGATGAGCTCCTACGAGCAGTACTTC

d_gene: TRBD2
v_gene: TRBV5-1
abundance: .
j_gene: TRBJ2-1
CDR3aa: CASSLGTSGVYEQFF
CDR3nt: TGCGCCAGCAGCCTTGGGACTAGCGGGGTCTATGAGCAGTTCTTC

d_gene: .
v_gene: TRBV20-1
abundance: .
j_gene: TRBJ1-4
CDR3aa: CSAGSTVDNEKLFF
CDR3nt: TGCAGTGCTGGATCGACAGTGGATAATGAAAAACTGTTTTTT

d_gene: TRBD2
v_gene: TRBV5-1
abundance: .
j_gene: TRBJ2-1
CDR3aa: CASSLGGLADLPTSYNEQFF
CDR3nt: TGCGCCAGCAGCTTGGGGGGACTAGCGGACCTTCCGACCTCCTACAATGAGCAGTTCTTC

d_gene: .
v_gene: TRBV6-5
abundance: once
j_gene: TRBJ2-7
CDR3aa: CASNPGRNYEQYF
CDR3nt: TGTGCCAGTAACCCGGGACGGAACTACGAGCAGTACTTC

d_gene: TRBD1
v_gene: TRBV7-2
abundance: once
j_gene: TRBJ1-1
CDR3aa: CASSLRPTGALNTEAFF
CDR3nt: TGTGCCAGCAGCTTAAGACCGACAGGGGCGTTGAACACTGAAGCTTTCTTT

d_gene: TRBD1
v_gene: TRBV11-2
abundance: .
j_gene: TRBJ2-5
CDR3aa: CASGVVGDSPYF
CDR3nt: TGTGCCAGCGGCGTTGTGGGGGACAGCCCGTACTTC

d_gene: .
v_gene: TRBV12-3/TRBV12-4
abundance: .
j_gene: TRBJ2-1
CDR3aa: CTSSSQVEQFF
CDR3nt: TGTACCAGCAGTTCCCAGGTTGAGCAGTTCTTC

d_gene: TRBD2
v_gene: TRBV4-2
abundance: few
j_gene: TRBJ2-1
CDR3aa: CASSQGPRTSGGRPYNEQFF
CDR3nt: TGTGCCAGCAGCCAAGGTCCCCGGACTAGCGGGGGGAGACCCTACAATGAGCAGTTCTTC

d_gene: .
v_gene: TRBV7-2
abundance: .
j_gene: TRBJ1-1
CDR3aa: CASSLGGGGRTEAFF
CDR3nt: TGTGCCAGCAGCTTAGGGGGGGGCGGGCGCACCGAAGCTTTCTTT

d_gene: TRBD1
v_gene: TRBV28
abundance: .
j_gene: TRBJ2-7
CDR3aa: CASSLPGQGNNEQYF
CDR3nt: TGTGCCAGCAGTTTACCCGGACAGGGGAATAACGAGCAGTACTTC

d_gene: .
v_gene: TRBV5-1
abundance: many
j_gene: TRBJ2-3
CDR3aa: CASSTGASVTDTQYF
CDR3nt: TGCGCCAGCAGTACCGGGGCTTCCGTCACAGATACGCAGTATTTT

d_gene: TRBD1
v_gene: TRBV29-1
abundance: .
j_gene: TRBJ1-5
CDR3aa: CSVAGGINQPQHF
CDR3nt: TGCAGCGTTGCAGGGGGCATCAATCAGCCCCAGCATTTT

d_gene: .
v_gene: TRBV11-3
abundance: .
j_gene: TRBJ1-1
CDR3aa: CASSLDTGPMNTEAFF
CDR3nt: TGTGCCAGCAGCTTAGATACAGGTCCTATGAACACTGAAGCTTTCTTT

d_gene: TRBD1
v_gene: TRBV5-1
abundance: .
j_gene: TRBJ1-1
CDR3aa: CASSFSDRGLAFF
CDR3nt: TGCGCCAGCAGCTTTTCCGACAGGGGGCTGGCTTTCTTT

d_gene: TRBD1
v_gene: TRBV20-1
abundance: few
j_gene: TRBJ2-7
CDR3aa: CSASMQGAARSYEQYF
CDR3nt: TGCAGTGCTAGTATGCAGGGGGCGGCAAGGTCCTACGAGCAGTACTTC

d_gene: TRBD1
v_gene: TRBV10-3
abundance: few
j_gene: TRBJ2-5
CDR3aa: CAIRDSTGVETQYF
CDR3nt: TGTGCCATCAGGGATTCGACAGGGGTAGAGACCCAGTACTTC

d_gene: .
v_gene: TRBV7-8
abundance: few
j_gene: TRBJ2-1
CDR3aa: CASSLRSAVEQFF
CDR3nt: TGTGCCAGCAGCTTAAGGTCGGCGGTTGAGCAGTTCTTC

d_gene: .
v_gene: TRBV28
abundance: .
j_gene: TRBJ2-1
CDR3aa: CASSSPLGSSYNEQFF
CDR3nt: TGTGCCAGCAGTTCTCCCCTCGGTTCCTCCTACAATGAGCAGTTCTTC

d_gene: TRBD1
v_gene: TRBV6-5
abundance: .
j_gene: TRBJ1-4
CDR3aa: CASSYAPGQTLAGLFF
CDR3nt: TGTGCCAGCAGTTACGCCCCGGGACAGACTTTAGCCGGACTGTTTTTT

d_gene: .
v_gene: TRBV4-3
abundance: few
j_gene: TRBJ2-3
CDR3aa: CASSQAGGDHTDTQYF
CDR3nt: TGCGCCAGCAGCCAAGCAGGAGGGGATCACACAGATACGCAGTATTTT

d_gene: .
v_gene: TRBV9
abundance: .
j_gene: TRBJ1-1
CDR3aa: CASSVAHTGTEAFF
CDR3nt: TGTGCCAGCAGCGTAGCTCACACGGGCACTGAAGCTTTCTTT

d_gene: .
v_gene: TRBV12-3/TRBV12-4
abundance: .
j_gene: TRBJ2-7
CDR3aa: CASSPETRQSLSYKEQYF
CDR3nt: TGTGCCAGCAGTCCGGAGACTAGACAGTCGCTCTCCTACAAGGAGCAGTACTTC